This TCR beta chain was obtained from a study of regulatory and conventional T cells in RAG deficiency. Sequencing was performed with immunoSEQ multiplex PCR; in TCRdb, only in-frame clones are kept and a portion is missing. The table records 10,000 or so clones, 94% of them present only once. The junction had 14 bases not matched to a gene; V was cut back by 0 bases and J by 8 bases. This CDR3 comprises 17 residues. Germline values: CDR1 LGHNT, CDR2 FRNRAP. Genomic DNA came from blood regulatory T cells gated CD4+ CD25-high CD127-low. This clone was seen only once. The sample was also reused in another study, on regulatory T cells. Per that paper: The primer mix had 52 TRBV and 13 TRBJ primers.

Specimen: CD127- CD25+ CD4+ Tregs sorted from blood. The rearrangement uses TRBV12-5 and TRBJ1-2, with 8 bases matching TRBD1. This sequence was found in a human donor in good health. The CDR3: CASGLVRTSTGARGYTF. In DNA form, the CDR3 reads TGTGCTAGTGGTTTGGTAAGGACTTCGACAGGGGCAAGAGGCTACACCTTC.